These 10 T cell receptor beta chains were sequenced from one sample in a study of blood T cell repertoires in COVID-19. Here immunoSEQ multiplex PCR was the method, and the copy in TCRdb shows in-frame clones only, minus some. The repertoire holds 150,000 to 180,000 clones, with nearly 80% as singletons. Sequenced: peripheral blood. Receptors were obtained from a man at least 80 years old with acute or convalescent COVID-19.

The CDR3 DNA sequence: TGTGCCAGCAGCGGATCAGGGGACAATCAGCCCCAGCATTTT. Translated, it gives CASSGSGDNQPQHF. The chain has TRBV9 and TRBJ1-5, with D possibly TRBD1 on 6 matching bases. This CDR3 has 14 residues. Germline values: CDR1 SGDLS, CDR2 YYNGEE. Trimming removed 3 bases at V and 3 bases at J, with 10 bases between.

The chain joins TRBV2 to TRBJ2-5; D is unclear. Germline V gene lookup returns CDR1 SNHLY and CDR2 FYNNEI. The CDR3 consists of 11 residues. Between the trimmed V and J ends, which lost 3 bases and 8 bases, there was a span of 7 bases. The CDR3 sequence is CASSDSYTQYF. CDR3 bases: TGTGCCAGCAGTGACTCTTATACCCAGTACTTC.

The chain employs TRBV9 and TRBJ2-1, with a possible D match to TRBD1 (6 bases). V lost 0 bases, J lost 6 bases, and 19 bases lay in between. Germline loops: CDR1 SGDLS, CDR2 YYNGEE. CDR3 length: 17 residues. CDR3 coding DNA: TGTGCCAGCAGCGTAGAGGGACAAGGAATCCCTGGCAATGAGCAGTTCTTC. Protein product: CASSVEGQGIPGNEQFF. Together with reference TRBV9 and TRBJ2-1, the CDR3 gives the full variable domain: DSGVTQTPKHLITATGQRVTLRCSPRSGDLSVYWYQQSLDQGLQFLIQYYNGEERAKGNILERFSAQQFPDLHSELNLSSLELGDSALYFCASSVEGQGIPGNEQFFGPGTRLTVL.

This clone appeared a few times. This rearrangement joins TRBV19 to TRBJ2-2, with D perhaps matching TRBD1 (5 bases). Germline V gene data show CDR1 as LNHDA and CDR2 as SQIVND (reference sequence). The CDR3 contains 15 residues. Trimming pared 7 bases from V and 2 bases from J, leaving 14 bases between. The chain's CDR3 is CASKPGQVNTGELFF. CDR3 in DNA: TGTGCCAGTAAACCTGGACAAGTAAACACCGGGGAGCTGTTTTTT.

This clone was seen a few times. This chain links TRBV6-5 with TRBJ2-7; D perhaps matches TRBD1 (5 bases). This CDR3 spans 15 amino acids. V was cut by 6 bases and J by 3 bases, with 18 bases left in between. Per the germline V gene, CDR1 is MNHEY and CDR2 is SVGAGI. The CDR3 nucleotides are TGTGCCAGCAGCCCGGACACATATGAAAACTACGAGCAGTACTTC. Translation gives CASSPDTYENYEQYF.

J is TRBJ2-5 and V is TRBV5-1, with TRBD2 matching over 7 bases. Germline values: CDR1 SGHRS, CDR2 YFSETQ. Losses at the gene ends were 6 bases for V and 2 bases for J; bases not matched to a gene: 7. The CDR3 is made up of 14 amino acids. The CDR3 reads CASTLGGVQETQYF. CDR3 nucleotide sequence: TGCGCCAGCACCCTGGGGGGGGTACAAGAGACCCAGTACTTC.

In its sample, this clone was seen a few times. The chain joins TRBV7-2 to TRBJ2-2; D is perhaps TRBD1 (6 bases). The germline V and J ends were trimmed by 5 bases and 5 bases, with 21 bases remaining between them. The CDR3 runs 17 residues. Per germline, CDR1 SGHTA and CDR2 FQGNSA. The CDR3 loop reads CASSPSFSTGRTGELFF. In nucleotides, the CDR3 is TGTGCCAGCAGCCCTAGCTTCTCGACAGGCCGGACCGGGGAGCTGTTTTTT. The variable domain in full, completed from reference TRBV7-2 and TRBJ2-2, reads GAGVSQSPSNKVTEKGKDVELRCDPISGHTALYWYRQSLGQGLEFLIYFQGNSAPDKSGLPSDRFSAERTGGSVSTLTIQRTQQEDSAVYLCASSPSFSTGRTGELFFGEGSRLTVL.

The CDR3 here is CASARGTALTDTQYF. The CDR3 nucleotides are TGTGCCAGTGCCCGCGGAACGGCGCTCACAGATACGCAGTATTTT. The gene calls are TRBV19 and TRBJ2-3; D gene uncertain. CDR1 and CDR2 (germline): LNHDA, SQIVND (reference sequence). There are 15 residues in the CDR3. Trimming took off 8 bases at V and 2 bases at J, with 17 bases between the two ends.

J is TRBJ2-4 and V is TRBV3-1 (or the pseudogene TRBV3-2); D possibly corresponds to TRBD2 (5 bases). The CDR3 covers 13 residues. Trimming removed 0 bases at V and 9 bases at J, with 9 bases between. Germline V gene sequence: CDR1 LGHDT, CDR2 YNNKEL (reference sequence). DNA of the CDR3: TGTGCCAGCAGCCAAGATCGGGGATTCATTCAGTACTTC. Its translation is CASSQDRGFIQYF.

The V gene is TRBV5-4, the J gene TRBJ2-1; 11 nucleotides align to TRBD1. This CDR3 has 15 residues. V gave up 0 bases and J gave up 8 bases; unmatched junction bases: 4. Germline CDR1 SGHNT, CDR2 YYREEE (reference sequence). The chain's CDR3 is CASSLGGTGGHEQFF. The CDR3 nucleotides are TGTGCCAGCAGCTTGGGAGGGACAGGGGGACATGAGCAGTTCTTC.